The 27 T cell receptor beta chains in this list originate from one sample, sequenced in a study of blood T cell repertoires in COVID-19. Method: immunoSEQ multiplex PCR; TCRdb's copy keeps in-frame clones and lacks some. The repertoire includes 350,000 to 500,000 clones, around 90% of them detected once, and about 0.91% sits in the top ten. Sequenced material: peripheral blood. The receptors derive from a man between 18 and 35 years old with COVID-19, enrolled during active disease.

This sequence joins TRBV29-1 and TRBJ2-3; D might be TRBD2 (6 bases). The CDR3 has 15 residues. CDR1 and CDR2 from the germline V gene are SQVTM and ANQGSEA. The V end was cut by 6 bases, the J end by 4 bases, with 20 bases between. The CDR3, as DNA: TGCAGCGTCGGCGGGACCCTGAAGGGTGCAGATACGCAGTATTTT. Protein product: CSVGGTLKGADTQYF.

J is TRBJ1-1 and V is TRBV6-4; possibly TRBD1 for D (5 bases). The CDR3 is 15 residues long. Per the germline V gene, CDR1 is MRHNA and CDR2 is SNTAGT. The V and J ends lost 4 bases and 3 bases respectively, with 15 bases between them. The CDR3 loop is CASSAGPGRDTEAFF. The CDR3 DNA reads TGTGCCAGCAGTGCAGGTCCGGGCAGGGACACTGAAGCTTTCTTT.

Of note for this clone: This CDR3 is also generated by other DNA sequences in the sample. V and J are TRBV24-1 and TRBJ2-1; 8 bases are a match to TRBD2. Germline CDR1 KGHDR, CDR2 SFDVKD. CDR3 length: 14 residues. With 4 bases clipped from V and 5 bases from J, the junction kept 3 bases outside the gene matches. DNA for the CDR3: TGTGCCACCAGTGAAGCGGGGGCCAACAATGAGCAGTTCTTC. Protein: CATSEAGANNEQFF.

This clone was seen only a few times. The gene calls are TRBV4-1 and TRBJ2-5; 10 bases map to TRBD2. The CDR3 covers 16 residues. Trimming at V came to 3 bases and at J to 6 bases, leaving 10 bases not matched to a gene. Germline V gives CDR1 MGHRA, CDR2 YSYEKL. The DNA for the CDR3 is TGCGCCAGCAGCCATCCACTAGCGGGACCCCTACAGACCCAGTACTTC. Translation gives CASSHPLAGPLQTQYF.

V and J are TRBV10-1 and TRBJ2-7; 7 nucleotides match TRBD2. J gave up 5 bases and V 2 bases, and 15 bases lay outside the gene matches. The CDR3 has 17 residues. Germline V gene sequence: CDR1 WNHNN, CDR2 SYGVQD (reference sequence). DNA for the CDR3: TGCGCCAGCAGTGAGGCCAAAGGGCGGGGGAAACCCCACGAGCAGTACTTC. Its translation: CASSEAKGRGKPHEQYF.

The V call is TRBV29-1, the J call TRBJ2-1; perhaps TRBD2 as D (5 bases). CDR1 and CDR2 (germline): SQVTM, ANQGSEA. The CDR3 loop spans 13 amino acids. The V and J ends lost 6 bases and 0 bases respectively, with 9 bases between them. CDR3 nucleotide sequence: TGCAGCGTCGCCCGGGACTCCTACAATGAGCAGTTCTTC. Protein sequence: CSVARDSYNEQFF.

This chain connects TRBV10-3 to TRBJ2-7; tentatively, D is TRBD2 (7 bases). Trimming removed 3 bases from V and 2 bases from J, with 20 bases in between. Germline CDR1 and CDR2: ENHRY and SYGVKD. This CDR3 region has 17 residues. CDR3 amino acids: CAISDPRGAGVAYEQYF. DNA for the CDR3: TGTGCCATCAGTGACCCCCGGGGGGCGGGAGTCGCCTACGAGCAGTACTTC.

The chain joins TRBV10-3 to TRBJ2-7; 10 bases map to TRBD2. The V and J ends lost 0 bases and 4 bases, in that order; junction bases with no gene match: 12. Germline lookup yields CDR1 ENHRY and CDR2 SYGVKD. The CDR3 is 18 amino acids. Written as DNA, the CDR3 is TGTGCCATCAGTGAGTCAGCGGGAGGGAGCGGGGGGCAGTACGAGCAGTACTTC. This codes for CAISESAGGSGGQYEQYF.

The chain carries TRBV5-1 and TRBJ1-4; 8 positions match TRBD1. With V trimmed by 0 bases and J by 7 bases, 5 bases remained unmatched. CDR3 size: 15 residues. From germline, CDR1 is SGHRS and CDR2 YFSETQ. The CDR3 sequence is CASSLVSGGGEKLFF. As DNA, the CDR3 is TGCGCCAGCAGCTTGGTGTCAGGGGGCGGTGAAAAACTGTTTTTT.

The V call is TRBV6-1, the J call TRBJ2-5; a possible D gene is TRBD1 (6 bases). Germline CDR1 reads MNHNS; CDR2 reads SASEGT. There are 14 residues in the CDR3. V gave up 3 bases and J gave up 1 base, with 9 bases separating them. DNA for the CDR3: TGTGCCAGCAGTGAGCAGGGGTTCCAAGAGACCCAGTACTTC. Protein product: CASSEQGFQETQYF.

This clone has a handful of counts. The chain joins TRBV4-1 to TRBJ2-1, with a possible D match to TRBD1 (6 bases). This CDR3 is 16 amino acids long. Trimming removed 4 bases from V and 0 bases from J, with 13 bases in between. Germline loops: CDR1 MGHRA, CDR2 YSYEKL. This CDR3 reads CASSRSQGISYNEQFF. The CDR3 nucleotides read TGCGCCAGCAGCCGAAGCCAGGGGATCTCCTACAATGAGCAGTTCTTC.

On this clone itself: The junction and the germline gene differ at one end; a read error may be behind it. The V and J genes are TRBV2 and TRBJ2-5; no clear D. This CDR3 comprises 10 residues. CDR1 SNHLY and CDR2 FYNNEI come from the germline V gene. This CDR3 reads CASRAAYTDF. As DNA, the CDR3 is TGTGCCAGCAGGGCCGCATATACCGACTTC.

This sequence joins TRBV13 and TRBJ2-7; 8 bases match TRBD1. Germline V gene data show CDR1 as PRHDT and CDR2 as FYEKMQ (reference sequence). The length of the CDR3 is 17 residues. With 7 bases clipped from V and 2 bases from J, the junction kept 16 bases outside the gene matches. The DNA of the CDR3 is TGTGCCAGCACCTCATCCATGGTGGGACAGGAGACCTACGAGCAGTACTTC. This sequence encodes CASTSSMVGQETYEQYF.

The J gene is TRBJ1-2, the V gene TRBV19; 7 bases are a match to TRBD1. The J segment lost 0 bases and the V segment lost 5 bases, leaving 3 bases of the junction unmatched. Germline assignment: CDR1 LNHDA and CDR2 SQIVND (reference sequence). This CDR3 is built from 14 residues. The CDR3 DNA reads TGTGCCAGTAGTTTACAGGGGTCTAACTATGGCTACACCTTC. This sequence encodes CASSLQGSNYGYTF.

This clone was seen just once. The chain uses TRBV19 and TRBJ1-2; TRBD1 matches 8 bases. Per the germline V gene, CDR1 is LNHDA and CDR2 is SQIVND (reference sequence). The V gene end was trimmed by 6 bases and the J gene end by 7 bases; junction bases not matched to a gene: 13. The CDR3 spans 15 residues. DNA of the CDR3: TGTGCCAGTAGGCCTTGGGACAGGTCCACAGGTGGCTACACCTTC. As protein: CASRPWDRSTGGYTF.

The V gene is TRBV19, the J gene TRBJ1-2; 12 bases agree with TRBD1. CDR1 and CDR2 from the germline V gene are LNHDA and SQIVND (reference sequence). The J segment lost 4 bases and the V segment lost 0 bases, leaving 6 bases of the junction unmatched. The CDR3 loop spans 17 amino acids. CDR3: CASSIDVGQGAPYGYTF. In nucleotides, the CDR3 is TGTGCCAGTAGTATAGATGTGGGACAGGGGGCCCCCTATGGCTACACCTTC.

The gene calls are TRBV3-1 (or the pseudogene TRBV3-2) and TRBJ2-2; the match to TRBD2 covers 11 bases. The CDR3 loop spans 18 amino acids. V shed 1 base, J shed 4 bases, and the junction held 8 bases outside the gene matches. Looked up from germline, CDR1 is LGHDT and CDR2 is YNNKEL (reference sequence). CDR3 amino acids: CASSQGVAGGLGTGELFF. For the CDR3, the DNA is TGTGCCAGCAGCCAAGGAGTAGCGGGGGGGCTAGGCACCGGGGAGCTGTTTTTT.

This sequence joins TRBV5-1 and TRBJ2-2, with D tentatively TRBD1 (6 bases). Trimming took off 6 bases at V and 4 bases at J, with 10 bases between the two ends. The CDR3 length is 13 residues. Germline-derived CDR1 and CDR2 are SGHRS and YFSETQ. Here the CDR3 reads CASKGDGTGELFF. DNA of the CDR3: TGCGCCAGCAAGGGGGACGGCACCGGGGAGCTGTTTTTT.

This chain joins TRBV27 and TRBJ1-3; D unclear. Germline V gene lookup returns CDR1 MNHEY and CDR2 SMNVEV (reference sequence). The V end lost 6 bases, the J end lost 1 base, and 13 bases lay between the germline ends. The length of the CDR3 is 15 residues. CDR3 sequence (DNA): TGTGCCAGCAGCCTAACCCCGAGGTCTGGAAACACCATATATTTT. Residues: CASSLTPRSGNTIYF.

This chain connects TRBV2 to TRBJ1-2, with 7 bases that match TRBD1. V trimming: 5 bases; J trimming: 1 base; junction bases outside the gene matches: 4. The CDR3 runs 14 residues. Germline V CDR1 and CDR2: SNHLY, FYNNEI. DNA of the CDR3: TGTGCCAGCAGTTATGGACAGGATAACTATGGCTACACCTTC. This codes for CASSYGQDNYGYTF.

The V gene is TRBV24-1, the J gene TRBJ2-3; D gene unclear. V was clipped by 2 bases and J by 4 bases, with 12 bases between them. Germline V gene lookup returns CDR1 KGHDR and CDR2 SFDVKD. The CDR3 is made up of 15 amino acids. Here the CDR3 reads CATSDSTSTADTQYF. CDR3 in DNA: TGTGCCACCAGTGATTCGACAAGTACCGCAGATACGCAGTATTTT.

V usage is TRBV7-2 and J usage is TRBJ2-5; unclear D gene. Trimming removed 1 base from V and 1 base from J, with 4 bases in between. Germline V gives CDR1 SGHTA, CDR2 FQGNSA. The CDR3 is 13 amino acids. This CDR3 is CASSLGPQETQYF. Here the CDR3 DNA reads TGTGCCAGCAGCTTAGGGCCCCAAGAGACCCAGTACTTC. The full variable domain, completed using reference TRBV7-2 and TRBJ2-5, is GAGVSQSPSNKVTEKGKDVELRCDPISGHTALYWYRQSLGQGLEFLIYFQGNSAPDKSGLPSDRFSAERTGGSVSTLTIQRTQQEDSAVYLCASSLGPQETQYFGPGTRLLVL.

J is TRBJ2-7 and V is TRBV10-3, with 8 bases that match TRBD1. Losses at the gene ends were 4 bases for V and 7 bases for J; bases not matched to a gene: 6. Germline CDR1 and CDR2: ENHRY and SYGVKD. CDR3 length: 13 residues. CDR3 DNA: TGTGCCATCAGTGTCTCAGGGGGCGTTGAGCAGTACTTC. It is translated as CAISVSGGVEQYF.

The rearrangement joins TRBV6-5 to TRBJ1-1; 8 bases line up with TRBD1. The CDR3 spans 13 residues. Germline V gene lookup returns CDR1 MNHEY and CDR2 SVGAGI. V was clipped by 10 bases and J by 5 bases; unmatched bases: 9. The CDR3 DNA reads TGTGCCACACAGGGGGATGGGGGAACTGAAGCTTTCTTT. This encodes CATQGDGGTEAFF.

The chain links TRBV7-6 to TRBJ2-2; 10 bases are shared with TRBD2. CDR3 length: 17 residues. CDR1 and CDR2 (germline): SGHVS, FNYEAQ. Trimming cost V 3 bases and J 6 bases; bases outside gene matches: 10. CDR3 coding DNA: TGTGCCAGCAGCTTCTCTATAAGCGGGAGGGATGCCGGGGAGCTGTTTTTT. It yields the protein CASSFSISGRDAGELFF.

Comment on this clone: Distinct nucleotide sequences in the sample also encode this CDR3. V usage is TRBV5-5 and J usage is TRBJ2-1; D is ambiguous. V was clipped by 2 bases and J by 4 bases, with 4 bases between them. The CDR3 runs 12 residues. Looked up from germline, CDR1 is SGHKS and CDR2 is YYEKEE (reference sequence). For the CDR3, the DNA is TGTGCCAGCAGCTTCACATACAATGAGCAGTTCTTC. It codes for CASSFTYNEQFF.

This clone is a singleton in its sample. This rearrangement joins TRBV5-1 to TRBJ2-7, with 15 positions matching TRBD2. Germline CDR1 and CDR2: SGHRS and YFSETQ. The CDR3 extends over 17 amino acids. After removal of 1 base from V and 2 bases from J, the junction contained 4 bases not matched to a gene. Here the CDR3 reads CASSLRGLAGGPYEQYF. In nucleotides, the CDR3 is TGCGCCAGCAGCTTGAGAGGACTAGCGGGAGGGCCCTACGAGCAGTACTTC. The full variable domain, with the rest looked up from reference TRBV5-1 and TRBJ2-7, is KAGVTQTPRYLIKTRGQQVTLSCSPISGHRSVSWYQQTPGQGLQFLFEYFSETQRNKGNFPGRFSGRQFSNSRSEMNVSTLELGDSALYLCASSLRGLAGGPYEQYFGPGTRLTVT.